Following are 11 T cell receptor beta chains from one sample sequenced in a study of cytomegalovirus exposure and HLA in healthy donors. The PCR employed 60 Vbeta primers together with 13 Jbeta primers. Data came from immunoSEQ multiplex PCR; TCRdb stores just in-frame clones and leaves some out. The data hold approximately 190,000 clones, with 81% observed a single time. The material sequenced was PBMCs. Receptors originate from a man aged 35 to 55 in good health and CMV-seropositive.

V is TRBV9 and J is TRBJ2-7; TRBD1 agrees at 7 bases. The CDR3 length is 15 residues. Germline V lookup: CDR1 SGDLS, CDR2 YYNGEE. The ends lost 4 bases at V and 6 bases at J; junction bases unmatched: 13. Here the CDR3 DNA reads TGTGCCAGCAGCTTCTTTGATGACAGGGCGGGCGAGCAGTACTTC. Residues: CASSFFDDRAGEQYF.

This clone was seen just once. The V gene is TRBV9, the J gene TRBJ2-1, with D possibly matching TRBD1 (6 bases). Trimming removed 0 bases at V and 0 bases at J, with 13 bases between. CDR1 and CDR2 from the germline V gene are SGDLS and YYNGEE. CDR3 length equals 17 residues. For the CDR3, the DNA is TGTGCCAGCAGCGTAGCTGACAGGTCGAGCTCCTACAATGAGCAGTTCTTC. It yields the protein CASSVADRSSSYNEQFF. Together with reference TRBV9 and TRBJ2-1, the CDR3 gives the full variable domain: DSGVTQTPKHLITATGQRVTLRCSPRSGDLSVYWYQQSLDQGLQFLIQYYNGEERAKGNILERFSAQQFPDLHSELNLSSLELGDSALYFCASSVADRSSSYNEQFFGPGTRLTVL.

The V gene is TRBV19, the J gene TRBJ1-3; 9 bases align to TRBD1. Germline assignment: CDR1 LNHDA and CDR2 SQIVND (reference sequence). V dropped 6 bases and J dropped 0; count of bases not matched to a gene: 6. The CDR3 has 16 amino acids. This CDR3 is CASSPDRGTSGNTIYF. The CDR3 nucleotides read TGTGCCAGTAGCCCCGACAGGGGGACCTCTGGAAACACCATATATTTT. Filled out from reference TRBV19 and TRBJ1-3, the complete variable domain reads DGGITQSPKYLFRKEGQNVTLSCEQNLNHDAMYWYRQDPGQGLRLIYYSQIVNDFQKGDIAEGYSVSREKKESFPLTVTSAQKNPTAFYLCASSPDRGTSGNTIYFGEGSWLTVV.

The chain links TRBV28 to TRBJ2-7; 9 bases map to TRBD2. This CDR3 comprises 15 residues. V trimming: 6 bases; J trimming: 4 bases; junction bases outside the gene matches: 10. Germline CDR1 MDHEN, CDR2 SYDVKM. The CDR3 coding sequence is TGTGCCAGCAGGGCCCCTCATAGCGGGAGTTACGAGCAGTACTTC. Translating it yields CASRAPHSGSYEQYF.

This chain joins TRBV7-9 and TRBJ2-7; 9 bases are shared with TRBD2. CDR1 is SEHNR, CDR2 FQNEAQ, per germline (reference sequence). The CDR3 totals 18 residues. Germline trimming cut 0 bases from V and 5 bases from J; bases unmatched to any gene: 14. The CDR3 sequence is CASSLAFTSGLQGDEQYF. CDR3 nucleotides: TGTGCCAGCAGCTTAGCGTTTACTAGCGGGCTCCAAGGCGACGAGCAGTACTTC.

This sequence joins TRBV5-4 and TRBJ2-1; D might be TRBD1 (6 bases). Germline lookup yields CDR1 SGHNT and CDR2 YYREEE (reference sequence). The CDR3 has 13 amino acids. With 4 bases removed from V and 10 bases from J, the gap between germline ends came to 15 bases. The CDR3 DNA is TGTGCCAGCAGCCGAATGGCCGGACAGGAGCAGTTCTTC. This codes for CASSRMAGQEQFF.

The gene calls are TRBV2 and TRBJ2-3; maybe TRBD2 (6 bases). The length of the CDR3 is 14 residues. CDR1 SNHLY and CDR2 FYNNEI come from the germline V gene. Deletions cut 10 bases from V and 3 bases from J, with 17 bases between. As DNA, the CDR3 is TGTGCCAACTCCGCGGGGCGTAGGACAGATACGCAGTATTTT. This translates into CANSAGRRTDTQYF.

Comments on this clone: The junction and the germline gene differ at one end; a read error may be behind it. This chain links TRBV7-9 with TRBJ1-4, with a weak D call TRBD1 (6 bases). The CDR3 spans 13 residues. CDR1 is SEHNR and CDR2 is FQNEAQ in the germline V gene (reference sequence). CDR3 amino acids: CSSSLSGDEKLFF. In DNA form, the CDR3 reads TGTTCCAGCAGCTTATCAGGGGATGAAAAACTGTTTTTT.

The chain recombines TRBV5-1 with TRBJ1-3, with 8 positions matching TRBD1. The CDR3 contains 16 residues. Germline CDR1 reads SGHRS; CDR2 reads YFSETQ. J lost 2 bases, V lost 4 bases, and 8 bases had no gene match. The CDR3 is CASSTTGVPPGNTIYF. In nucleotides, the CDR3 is TGCGCCAGCAGCACGACAGGGGTGCCTCCTGGAAACACCATATATTTT. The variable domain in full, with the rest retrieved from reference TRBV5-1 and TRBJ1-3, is KAGVTQTPRYLIKTRGQQVTLSCSPISGHRSVSWYQQTPGQGLQFLFEYFSETQRNKGNFPGRFSGRQFSNSRSEMNVSTLELGDSALYLCASSTTGVPPGNTIYFGEGSWLTVV.

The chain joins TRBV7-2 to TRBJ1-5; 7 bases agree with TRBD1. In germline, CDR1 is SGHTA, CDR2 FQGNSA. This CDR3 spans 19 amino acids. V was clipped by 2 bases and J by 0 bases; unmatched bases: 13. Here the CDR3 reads CASSLSGRLGQYSNQPQHF. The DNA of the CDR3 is TGTGCCAGCAGCTTATCGGGTCGATTGGGACAGTATAGCAATCAGCCCCAGCATTTT.

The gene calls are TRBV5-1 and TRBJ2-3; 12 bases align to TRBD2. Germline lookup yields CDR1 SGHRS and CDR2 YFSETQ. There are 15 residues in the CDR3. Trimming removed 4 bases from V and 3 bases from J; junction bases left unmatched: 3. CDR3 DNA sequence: TGCGCCAGCAGCGCCGGACTAGCGGGGACAGATACGCAGTATTTT. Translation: CASSAGLAGTDTQYF.